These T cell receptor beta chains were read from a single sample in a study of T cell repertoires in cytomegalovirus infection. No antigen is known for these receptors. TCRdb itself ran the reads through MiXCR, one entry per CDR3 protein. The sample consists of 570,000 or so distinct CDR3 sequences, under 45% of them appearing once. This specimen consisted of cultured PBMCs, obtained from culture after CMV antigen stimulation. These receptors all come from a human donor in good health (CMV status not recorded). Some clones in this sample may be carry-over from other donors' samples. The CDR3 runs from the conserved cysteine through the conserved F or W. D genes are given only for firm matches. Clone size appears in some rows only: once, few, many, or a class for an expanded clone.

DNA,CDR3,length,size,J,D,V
TGTGCCAGCAGCTCCCTAGCGGGGGGCGGAGATGAGCAGTTCTTC,CASSSLAGGGDEQFF,15,few,TRBJ2-1,TRBD2,TRBV7-6
TGTGCCAGCAGTCTGACAGGAAATGGGGCTTATGGCTACACCTTC,CASSLTGNGAYGYTF,15,-,TRBJ1-2,-,TRBV6-1
TGTGCCAGCAGCTTAGATAGGGGGAACACTGAAGCTTTCTTT,CASSLDRGNTEAFF,14,few,TRBJ1-1,-,TRBV5-1
TGCGCCAGCAGCTCCGGACTTGGGATGAACACTGAAGCTTTCTTT,CASSSGLGMNTEAFF,15,-,TRBJ1-1,-,TRBV5-1
TGTGCCAGCAGCCAGGAGGGGGCCGGTGAGACCCAGTACTTC,CASSQEGAGETQYF,14,few,TRBJ2-5,-,TRBV7-9
TGTGCCAGCAGCTCCCGACAGGGGGCCGGGGAGCTGTTTTTT,CASSSRQGAGELFF,14,few,TRBJ2-2,TRBD1,TRBV7-2
TGTGCCAGCAGCCCTGGGGGGCTAGCGGGGGGTGATGAGCAGTTCTTC,CASSPGGLAGGDEQFF,16,-,TRBJ2-1,TRBD2,TRBV11-2
TGCGCCAGCAGCCAAGCCCTTCGCGACAGACGCTCCTACAATGAGCAGTTCTTC,CASSQALRDRRSYNEQFF,18,few,TRBJ2-1,-,TRBV4-1
TGTGCCTCGCGACGGATCCGGGGGCCCCAGCATTTT,CASRRIRGPQHF,12,-,TRBJ1-5,-,TRBV2
TGTGCCAGCAGCAGACAGTCCCAAGAGACCCAGTACTTC,CASSRQSQETQYF,13,few,TRBJ2-5,-,TRBV7-2
TGCAGTGCTGACCAAATCTACAATGAGCAGTTCTTC,CSADQIYNEQFF,12,-,TRBJ2-1,-,TRBV20-1
TGTGCCAGCAGCGGGACATACATGAGCAATCAGCCCCAGCATTTT,CASSGTYMSNQPQHF,15,-,TRBJ1-5,-,TRBV12-3/TRBV12-4
TGCAGCGTTGACGGGAAGAACACCGGGGAGCTGTTTTTT,CSVDGKNTGELFF,13,-,TRBJ2-2,-,TRBV29-1
TGTGCCAGTAGTATTGCAGGCAAAGGGCCCCAGCATTTT,CASSIAGKGPQHF,13,-,TRBJ1-5,-,TRBV19
TGTGCCAGCAGCAGGACTAAGCGGGGGAATCAAGAGACCCAGTACTTC,CASSRTKRGNQETQYF,16,-,TRBJ2-5,TRBD2,TRBV7-6
TGTGCCAGCAGCTTAGGTGCGGGGACAGGATGGATTAGCAATCAGCCCCAGCATTTT,CASSLGAGTGWISNQPQHF,19,-,TRBJ1-5,TRBD1,TRBV7-9
TGTGCCAGCAGCCCTAGAGGGGCGGCGGTTACCTACGAGCAGTACTTC,CASSPRGAAVTYEQYF,16,few,TRBJ2-7,-,TRBV7-2
TGTGCCAGCGGCTCATGGGACAGGGGTAACACTGAAGCTTTCTTT,CASGSWDRGNTEAFF,15,-,TRBJ1-1,TRBD1,TRBV7-9
TGTGCCAGTGCCCTATGGGGGGGTGTGAACACTGAAGCTTTCTTT,CASALWGGVNTEAFF,15,few,TRBJ1-1,-,TRBV19
TGCAGCGTTGAAGACCGGGCAATGGGCCTTCGAGTCAATGAGCAGTTCTTC,CSVEDRAMGLRVNEQFF,17,-,TRBJ2-1,-,TRBV29-1
TGCGCCAGCAGCACCCAGGCAGGGGGCACAGATACGCAGTATTTT,CASSTQAGGTDTQYF,15,-,TRBJ2-3,-,TRBV4-1
TGTGCCATCAGTGAGTTACGTGCGGGAGGGCCGGGAACAGATACGCAGTATTTT,CAISELRAGGPGTDTQYF,18,few,TRBJ2-3,TRBD2,TRBV10-3
TGCGCCAGCAGCCAATTAACCGGTGACGAGCAGTACTTC,CASSQLTGDEQYF,13,-,TRBJ2-7,-,TRBV4-3
TGTGCCAGCAGCCCCCCCAGCAATGAGCAGTTCTTC,CASSPPSNEQFF,12,once,TRBJ2-1,-,TRBV6-1